This T cell receptor (beta chain) was identified in a study of early T cells in non-severe SARS-CoV-2 infection. Across the whole study: Investigators sequenced bulk RNA drawn from unsorted whole blood, and chains remained unpaired. General study points: Anti-spike CD8 specificities were favored by VDJdb matching, whose results missed private and CD4 specificities.

Germline V gene lookup returns CDR1 WNHNN and CDR2 SYGVQD (reference sequence). The CDR3 length is 13 residues. V lost 5 bases to trimming and J lost 7 bases, with 15 bases between them. Concerning this clonotype itself: Its antigen is currently unknown.

Attached unique molecular identifiers marked individual cDNA molecules. TCRdb analysed the 5' RACE reads with MiXCR anew, one entry per CDR3 protein. The sample yields some 66,000 distinct CDR3 sequences, approximately 9.1% seen once. This sequence was found in an adult who was a healthcare worker with PCR-confirmed SARS-CoV-2 infection or an uninfected control (not recorded which). The sample was whole blood. The rearrangement links TRBV10-1 to TRBJ2-7; D remains ambiguous. In DNA form, the CDR3 reads TGCGCCAGCAGTAATAAGGAATCGAGGGAGCAGTACTTC. Residues: CASSNKESREQYF.